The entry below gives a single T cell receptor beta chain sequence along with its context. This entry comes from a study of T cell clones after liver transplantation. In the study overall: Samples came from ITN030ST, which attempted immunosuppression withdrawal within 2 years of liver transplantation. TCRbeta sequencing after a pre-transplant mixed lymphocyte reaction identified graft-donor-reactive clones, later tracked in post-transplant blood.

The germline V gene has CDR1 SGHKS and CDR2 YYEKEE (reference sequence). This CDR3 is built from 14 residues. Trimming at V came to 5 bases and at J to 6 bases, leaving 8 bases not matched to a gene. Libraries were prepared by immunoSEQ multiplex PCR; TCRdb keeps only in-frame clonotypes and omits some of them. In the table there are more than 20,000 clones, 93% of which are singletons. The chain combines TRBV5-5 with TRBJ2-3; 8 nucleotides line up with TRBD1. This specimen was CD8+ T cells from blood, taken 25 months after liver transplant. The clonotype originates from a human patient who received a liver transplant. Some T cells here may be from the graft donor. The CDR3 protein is CASSQDRASDTQYF. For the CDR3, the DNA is TGTGCCAGCAGTCAGGACAGGGCAAGCGATACGCAGTATTTT.